Listed below are T cell receptor beta chains from one sample, sequenced in a study of blood T cell repertoires in COVID-19. Data came from immunoSEQ multiplex PCR; TCRdb stores just in-frame clones and leaves some out. The sample includes under 250,000 clones, 75% to 90% of them seen just once. What was sequenced was PBMCs or T cells enriched from blood (not recorded which). These receptor sequences come from a woman aged 40 to 50 who had been exposed to COVID-19. The CDR3 runs from the conserved cysteine through the conserved F or W. The order of the fields is D gene, CDR3 length, clone size, V gene, J gene, CDR3 DNA, CDR3 protein. D genes are given only for firm matches. Not every row has a clone size; where given, it reads once, few, many or a size class.

.	15	.	TRBV4-2	TRBJ1-2	TGTGCCAGCAGCCAAGAAGTGTTTGCAGGGGATGGCTACACCTTC	CASSQEVFAGDGYTF
TRBD1	14	.	TRBV18	TRBJ1-5	TGTGCCAGCTCACCTGGGACAGCCTATCAGCCCCAGCATTTT	CASSPGTAYQPQHF
TRBD1	14	.	TRBV5-1	TRBJ2-5	TGTGCCAGCAGCCGCGGACAGGGTCCAGAGACCCAGTACTTC	CASSRGQGPETQYF
.	14	.	TRBV11-3	TRBJ2-7	TGTGCCAGCAGCCAGACAGGTCTCTCCTACGAGCAGTACTTC	CASSQTGLSYEQYF
.	16	once	TRBV9	TRBJ1-1	TGTGCCAGCAGCGCCCCTGTGGACAGCCTGAACACTGAAGCTTTCTTT	CASSAPVDSLNTEAFF
TRBD2	13	.	TRBV6-5	TRBJ2-1	TGTGCCAGCAGTATGCGGGAGCGTGGGGTGCAGTTCTTC	CASSMRERGVQFF
.	12	.	TRBV5-1	TRBJ1-1	TGCGCCAGCAGGACAGGGAACACTGAAGCTTTCTTT	CASRTGNTEAFF
.	14	.	TRBV25-1	TRBJ2-3	TGTGCCAGCAGAGCGGAAGGGCGCACAGATACGCAGTATTTT	CASRAEGRTDTQYF
.	18	.	TRBV5-5	TRBJ1-2	TGTGCCAGCAGAAGCCGCCAGGGTAATTTCAACTTTAACTATGGCTACACCTTC	CASRSRQGNFNFNYGYTF
.	16	.	TRBV9	TRBJ1-1	TGTGCCAGCAGCGCAAAGGGGAACCTTCCGAACACTGAAGCTTTCTTT	CASSAKGNLPNTEAFF
.	12	few	TRBV28	TRBJ2-7	TGTGCCAGCAGGAAGAGCTCCTACGAGCAGTACTTC	CASRKSSYEQYF
TRBD1	15	.	TRBV7-3	TRBJ1-2	TGTGCCAGCAGCCCCGCACCGGGGACAGGGGATGGCTACACCTTC	CASSPAPGTGDGYTF
.	14	.	TRBV11-3	TRBJ1-1	TGTGCCAGCAGCTCCCATTTCCCAAACACTGAAGCTTTCTTT	CASSSHFPNTEAFF
TRBD2	15	.	TRBV30	TRBJ2-2	TGTGCCTGGAGTGTACTAGCGGGAAACGTCGGGGAGCTGTTTTTT	CAWSVLAGNVGELFF
TRBD2	16	once	TRBV18	TRBJ2-3	TGTGCCAGCTCCCGTCCGGGAGGGACTAGCACAGATACGCAGTATTTT	CASSRPGGTSTDTQYF
TRBD2	18	.	TRBV15	TRBJ2-1	TGTGCCACCAGCGGCACGACTAGCGGGGGGGCCTCCTACAATGAGCAGTTCTTC	CATSGTTSGGASYNEQFF
TRBD1	14	.	TRBV3-1/TRBV3-2	TRBJ1-6	TGTGCCAGCAGCGGTCGGGACAGTCGATCACCCCTCCACTTT	CASSGRDSRSPLHF
TRBD2	15	.	TRBV5-1	TRBJ2-5	TGCGCCAGCAGCCCGTTCGGGGGGGATCACGAGACCCAGTACTTC	CASSPFGGDHETQYF
.	16	.	TRBV27	TRBJ2-6	TGTGCCAGCAGTATAACAGGGACCTCTGGGGCCAACGTCCTGACTTTC	CASSITGTSGANVLTF
.	15	.	TRBV7-9	TRBJ2-3	TGTGCCAGCAGCTTTCGATTGGGCAAGACAGATACGCAGTATTTT	CASSFRLGKTDTQYF
TRBD2	17	.	TRBV4-3	TRBJ2-2	TGCGCCAGCGCCCCGGGTCCGGGACTAGCGTCGGGCGGGGAGCTGTTTTTT	CASAPGPGLASGGELFF
TRBD1	14	.	TRBV9	TRBJ2-7	TGTGCCAGCAGCTCTCCGACAGGGGATTACGAGCAGTACTTC	CASSSPTGDYEQYF
.	14	.	TRBV3-1/TRBV3-2	TRBJ1-6	TGTGCCAGCAGCCAAGGAGAAAGGGGTTCACCCCTCCACTTT	CASSQGERGSPLHF
TRBD1	16	.	TRBV30	TRBJ2-3	TGTGCCTCCTCCCGGGTAGGGGGCGGTTCAAGCGATACGCAGTATTTT	CASSRVGGGSSDTQYF
TRBD1	15	.	TRBV4-3	TRBJ2-2	TGCGCCAGCAGCCTCGGGGGACAGGCGGTCGGGGAGCTGTTTTTT	CASSLGGQAVGELFF
.	14	few	TRBV5-1	TRBJ2-1	TGTGCCAGCAGCTTCCGCCCTGGTAGCAATGAGCAGTTCTTC	CASSFRPGSNEQFF
.	13	.	TRBV19	TRBJ2-7	TGTGCCAGTAAAGAGAGGGAATCCCCCCGCCAGTACTTC	CASKERESPRQYF
.	14	.	TRBV4-3	TRBJ2-1	TGCGCCAGCAGCCAAGATCCTTGGAGTGGTGAGCAGTTCTTC	CASSQDPWSGEQFF
TRBD1	16	.	TRBV5-1	TRBJ2-1	TGCGCCAGCAGCTTGGTTCGGACAGGGCTATACAATGAGCAGTTCTTC	CASSLVRTGLYNEQFF
TRBD1	16	.	TRBV7-2	TRBJ1-1	TGTGCCAGCAGCCCGGGGACTTGGACAGGGGTTACTGAAGCTTTCTTT	CASSPGTWTGVTEAFF
.	12	.	TRBV12-3/TRBV12-4	TRBJ1-2	TGTGCCAGCAGCATAACCCAGGGTGGCTACACCTTC	CASSITQGGYTF
.	11	.	TRBV7-2	TRBJ2-1	TGTGCCAGCAGCCGAGAAGTGGTTCTGTTCTTC	CASSREVVLFF
.	13	.	TRBV5-1	TRBJ1-1	TGCGCCAGCAGCTTCAGGCAGAACACTGAAGCTTTCTTT	CASSFRQNTEAFF
.	14	.	TRBV19	TRBJ1-1	TGTGCCACTTGGAGGGCAGGGACGAACACTGAAGCTTTCTTT	CATWRAGTNTEAFF
TRBD1	16	few	TRBV28	TRBJ1-1	TGTGCCAGCAGTCCTCCCCACAGGGGGCCAGGCACTGAAGCTTTCTTT	CASSPPHRGPGTEAFF
TRBD1	14	.	TRBV11-2	TRBJ1-2	TGTGCCAGCAGCTTAGGACAGGGGTTCTATGGCTACACCTTC	CASSLGQGFYGYTF
TRBD1	15	.	TRBV2	TRBJ2-2	TGTGCCAGCAGTGAGCCGGGACAGCAAACCGGGGAGCTGTTTTTT	CASSEPGQQTGELFF
.	15	.	TRBV19	TRBJ2-2	TGTGCCAGTAGTATTGGGGAGTCCTATACCGGGGAGCTGTTTTTT	CASSIGESYTGELFF
.	19	.	TRBV5-6	TRBJ2-4	TGTGCCAGCAGCACCGTTGTTGGTTGGGGGGAAAGGGCCAAAAACATTCAGTACTTC	CASSTVVGWGERAKNIQYF
TRBD1	15	.	TRBV7-2	TRBJ2-7	TGTGCCAGCACTCTTTACAGGGGGCTGAGATACGAGCAGTACTTC	CASTLYRGLRYEQYF
.	13	.	TRBV30	TRBJ1-3	TGTGCCTGGAGTTCAGGGGATGGAAACACCATATATTTT	CAWSSGDGNTIYF
.	14	.	TRBV7-2	TRBJ2-5	TGTGCCAGCAGCCGCCCCCCCCCTAAAGAGACCCAGTACTTC	CASSRPPPKETQYF
.	13	.	TRBV6-5	TRBJ1-1	TGTGCCAGCTACAGGTCAGAGAACACTGAAGCTTTCTTT	CASYRSENTEAFF
.	16	.	TRBV2	TRBJ2-6	TGTGCCAGCAGTGTAGGCCAGGGGACCGGGGCCAACGTCCTGACTTTC	CASSVGQGTGANVLTF
TRBD1	14	once	TRBV28	TRBJ1-2	TGTGCCAGCAGTTTATTGGCAGGGGGCTATGGCTACACCTTC	CASSLLAGGYGYTF
.	15	once	TRBV4-1	TRBJ2-3	TGCGCCAGCAGCCCTACACCTGCCAGGGGCGGAACGCAGTATTTT	CASSPTPARGGTQYF
TRBD1	17	.	TRBV4-3	TRBJ1-5	TGCGCCAGCAGCCAAGATCGAGGGGGCAGAGGCAATCAGCCCCAGCATTTT	CASSQDRGGRGNQPQHF
.	13	.	TRBV6-5	TRBJ1-6	TGTGCCAGCAGACAGGGCTATAATTCACCCCTCCACTTT	CASRQGYNSPLHF
.	13	.	TRBV6-5	TRBJ1-3	TGTGCCAGCAGGGACAGTGCTGGAAACACCATATATTTT	CASRDSAGNTIYF
.	14	.	TRBV18	TRBJ1-1	TGTGCCAGCTCTCAACAGGGATCGAACACTGAAGCTTTCTTT	CASSQQGSNTEAFF
TRBD1	16	.	TRBV11-2	TRBJ1-3	TGTGCCAGCAGCCAGTGGGGACAGGGAAGTGGAAACACCATATATTTT	CASSQWGQGSGNTIYF
TRBD2	16	.	TRBV7-9	TRBJ2-1	TGTGCCAGCAGCGGGGGACTAGCGGGATCCTACAATGAGCAGTTCTTC	CASSGGLAGSYNEQFF
.	15	.	TRBV4-2	TRBJ1-5	TGTGCCAGCAGCCAAGAACTGTATAGCAATCAGCCCCAGCATTTT	CASSQELYSNQPQHF